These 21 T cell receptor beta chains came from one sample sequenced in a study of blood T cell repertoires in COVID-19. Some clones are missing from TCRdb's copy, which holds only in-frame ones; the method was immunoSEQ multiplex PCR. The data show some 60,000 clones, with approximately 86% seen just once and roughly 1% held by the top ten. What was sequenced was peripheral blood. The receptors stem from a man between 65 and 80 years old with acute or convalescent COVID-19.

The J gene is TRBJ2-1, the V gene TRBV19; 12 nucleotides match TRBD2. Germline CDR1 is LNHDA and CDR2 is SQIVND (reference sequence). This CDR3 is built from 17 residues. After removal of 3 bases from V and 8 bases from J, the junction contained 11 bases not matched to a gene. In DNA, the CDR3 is TGTGCCAGTAGTATGGGGCCAAAGGGACTAGCGGGCTATGAGCAGTTCTTC. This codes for CASSMGPKGLAGYEQFF.

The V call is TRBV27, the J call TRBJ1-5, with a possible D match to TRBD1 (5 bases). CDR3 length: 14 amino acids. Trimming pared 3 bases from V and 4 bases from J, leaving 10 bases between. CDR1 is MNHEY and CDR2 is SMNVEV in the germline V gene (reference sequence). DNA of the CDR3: TGTGCCAGCAGTTTGGGGGGAGGGAATCAGCCCCAGCATTTT. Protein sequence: CASSLGGGNQPQHF.

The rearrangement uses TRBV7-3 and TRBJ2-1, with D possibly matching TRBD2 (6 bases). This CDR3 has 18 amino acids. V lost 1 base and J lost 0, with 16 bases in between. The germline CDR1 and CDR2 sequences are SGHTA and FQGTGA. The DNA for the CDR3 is TGTGCCAGCAGCTTAAGGGCTAGCGCGACTAGCTCCTACAATGAGCAGTTCTTC. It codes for CASSLRASATSSYNEQFF.

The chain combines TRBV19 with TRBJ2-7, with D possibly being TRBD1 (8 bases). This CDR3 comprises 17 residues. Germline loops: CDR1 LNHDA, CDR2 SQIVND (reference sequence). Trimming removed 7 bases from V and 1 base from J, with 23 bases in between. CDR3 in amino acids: CASNSPGRTGPSYEQYF. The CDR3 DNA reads TGTGCCAGTAACTCCCCCGGGAGGACAGGGCCGTCCTACGAGCAGTACTTC.

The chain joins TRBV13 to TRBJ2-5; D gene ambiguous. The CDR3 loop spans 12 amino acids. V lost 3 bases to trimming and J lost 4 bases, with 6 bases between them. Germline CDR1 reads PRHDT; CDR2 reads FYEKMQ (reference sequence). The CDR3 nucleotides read TGTGCCAGCAGCTTTCTTCCAGAGACCCAGTACTTC. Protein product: CASSFLPETQYF.

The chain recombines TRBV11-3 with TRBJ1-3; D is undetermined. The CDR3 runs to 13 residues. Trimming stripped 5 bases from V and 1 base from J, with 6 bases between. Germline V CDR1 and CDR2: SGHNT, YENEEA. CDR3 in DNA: TGTGCCAGCAGCGGCGGATCTGGAAACACCATATATTTT. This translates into CASSGGSGNTIYF.

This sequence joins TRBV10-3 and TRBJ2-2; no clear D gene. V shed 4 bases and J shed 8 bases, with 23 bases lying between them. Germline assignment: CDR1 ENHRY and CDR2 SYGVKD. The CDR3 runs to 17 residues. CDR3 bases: TGTGCCATCAGTGGACGCCCCCTAGAGGTAGTCGGGGGGGAGCTGTTTTTT. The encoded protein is CAISGRPLEVVGGELFF.

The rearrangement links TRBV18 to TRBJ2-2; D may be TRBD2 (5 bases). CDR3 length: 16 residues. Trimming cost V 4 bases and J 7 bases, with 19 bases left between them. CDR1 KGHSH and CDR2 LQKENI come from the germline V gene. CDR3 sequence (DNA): TGTGCCAGCTCACGGACCTCAGAGGGCTCGGGCGGGGAGCTGTTTTTT. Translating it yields CASSRTSEGSGGELFF. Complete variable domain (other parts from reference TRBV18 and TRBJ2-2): NAGVMQNPRHLVRRRGQEARLRCSPMKGHSHVYWYRQLPEEGLKFMVYLQKENIIDESGMPKERFSAEFPKEGPSILRIQQVVRGDSAAYFCASSRTSEGSGGELFFGEGSRLTVL.

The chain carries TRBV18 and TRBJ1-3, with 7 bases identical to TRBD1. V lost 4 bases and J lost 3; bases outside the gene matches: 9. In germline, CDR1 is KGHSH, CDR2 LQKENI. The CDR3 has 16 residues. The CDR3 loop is CASSRYRGEIGNTIYF. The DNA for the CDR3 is TGTGCCAGCTCACGTTACAGGGGTGAAATTGGAAACACCATATATTTT.

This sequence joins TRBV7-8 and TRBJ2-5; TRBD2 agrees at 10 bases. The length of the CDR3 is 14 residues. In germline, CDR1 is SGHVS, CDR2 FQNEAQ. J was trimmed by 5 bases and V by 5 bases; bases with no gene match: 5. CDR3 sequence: CASSGLAGVETQYF. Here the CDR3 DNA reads TGTGCCAGCAGCGGCCTAGCGGGAGTGGAGACCCAGTACTTC.

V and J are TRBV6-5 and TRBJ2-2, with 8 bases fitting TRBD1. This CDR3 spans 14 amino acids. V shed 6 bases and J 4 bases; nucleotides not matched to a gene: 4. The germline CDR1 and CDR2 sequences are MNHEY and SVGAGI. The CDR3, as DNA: TGTGCCAGCAGCAGGACAGGGTTCACCGGGGAGCTGTTTTTT. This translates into CASSRTGFTGELFF.

CDR3: CASSGEGGDQPQHF. The CDR3 nucleotides are TGTGCCAGCAGCGGGGAGGGGGGAGACCAGCCCCAGCATTTT. The J gene is TRBJ1-5, the V gene TRBV6-5, with D tentatively TRBD1 (6 bases). With 6 bases removed from V and 7 bases from J, the gap between germline ends came to 16 bases. The CDR3 has 14 residues. In germline, CDR1 is MNHEY, CDR2 SVGAGI.

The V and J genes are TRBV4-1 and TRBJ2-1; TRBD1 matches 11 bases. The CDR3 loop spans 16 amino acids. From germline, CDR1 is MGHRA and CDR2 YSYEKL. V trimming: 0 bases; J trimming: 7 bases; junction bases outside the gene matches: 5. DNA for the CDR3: TGCGCCAGCAGCCAAGATAGGACAGGGGGCTGGAATGAGCAGTTCTTC. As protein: CASSQDRTGGWNEQFF.

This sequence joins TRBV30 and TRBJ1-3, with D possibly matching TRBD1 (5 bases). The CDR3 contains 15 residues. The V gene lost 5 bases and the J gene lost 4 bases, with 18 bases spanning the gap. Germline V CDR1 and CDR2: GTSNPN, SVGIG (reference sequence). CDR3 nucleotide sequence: TGTGCCTGGGCAATGGGGGGTTTCGGGGGAAACACCATATATTTT. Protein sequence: CAWAMGGFGGNTIYF. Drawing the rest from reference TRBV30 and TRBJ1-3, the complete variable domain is SQTIHQWPATLVQPVGSPLSLECTVEGTSNPNLYWYRQAAGRGLQLLFYSVGIGQISSEVPQNLSASRPQDRQFILSSKKLLLSDSGFYLCAWAMGGFGGNTIYFGEGSWLTVV.

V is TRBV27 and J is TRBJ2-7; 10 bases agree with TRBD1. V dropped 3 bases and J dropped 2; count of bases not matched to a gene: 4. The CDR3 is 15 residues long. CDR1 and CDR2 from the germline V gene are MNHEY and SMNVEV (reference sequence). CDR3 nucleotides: TGTGCCAGCAGTTTCCGGGACAGGGGCGCCTACGAGCAGTACTTC. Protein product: CASSFRDRGAYEQYF.

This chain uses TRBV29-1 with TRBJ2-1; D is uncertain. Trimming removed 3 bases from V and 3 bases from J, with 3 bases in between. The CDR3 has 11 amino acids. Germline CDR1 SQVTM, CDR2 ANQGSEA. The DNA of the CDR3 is TGCAGCGTTGATCTCTACAATGAGCAGTTCTTC. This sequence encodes CSVDLYNEQFF.

In DNA form, the CDR3 reads TGTGCCAGCAGGACAGGGGCTACTGGGGGCAATCAGCCCCAGCATTTT. Translation: CASRTGATGGNQPQHF. The genes are TRBV27 and TRBJ1-5; 8 bases fit TRBD1. Germline V CDR1 and CDR2: MNHEY, SMNVEV (reference sequence). This CDR3 has 16 amino acids. V lost 6 bases and J lost 2; bases outside the gene matches: 9.

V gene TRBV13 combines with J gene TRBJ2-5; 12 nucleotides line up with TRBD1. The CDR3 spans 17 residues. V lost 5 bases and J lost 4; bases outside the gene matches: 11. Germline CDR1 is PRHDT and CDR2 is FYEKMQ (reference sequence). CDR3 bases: TGTGCCAGCAGCCCCCCTTCTGGGACAGGGGGCCGAGAGACCCAGTACTTC. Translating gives CASSPPSGTGGRETQYF.

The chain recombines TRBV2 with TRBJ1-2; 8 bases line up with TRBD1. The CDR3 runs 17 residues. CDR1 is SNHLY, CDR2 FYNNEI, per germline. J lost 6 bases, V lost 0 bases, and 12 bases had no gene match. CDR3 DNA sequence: TGTGCCAGCAGTGAAGCGCAACTGGCACAGGGGGGGAATGGCTACACCTTC. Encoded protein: CASSEAQLAQGGNGYTF. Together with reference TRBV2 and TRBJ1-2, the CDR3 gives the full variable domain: EPEVTQTPSHQVTQMGQEVILRCVPISNHLYFYWYRQILGQKVEFLVSFYNNEISEKSEIFDDQFSVERPDGSNFTLKIRSTKLEDSAMYFCASSEAQLAQGGNGYTFGSGTRLTVV.

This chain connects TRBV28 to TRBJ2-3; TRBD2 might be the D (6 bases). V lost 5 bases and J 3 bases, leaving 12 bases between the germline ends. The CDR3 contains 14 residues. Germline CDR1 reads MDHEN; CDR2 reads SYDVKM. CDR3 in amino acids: CASSVILATDTQYF. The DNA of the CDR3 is TGTGCCAGCAGTGTAATCCTAGCGACAGATACGCAGTATTTT.

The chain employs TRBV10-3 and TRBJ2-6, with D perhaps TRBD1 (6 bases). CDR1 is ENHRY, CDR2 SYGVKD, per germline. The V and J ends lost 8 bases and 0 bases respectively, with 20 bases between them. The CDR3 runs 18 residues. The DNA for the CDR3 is TGTGCCATCTCTAACCTCCGGACAGATATCTCTGGGGCCAACGTCCTGACTTTC. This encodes CAISNLRTDISGANVLTF.